Ten or more counts support the clone carrying this TCR beta chain. This CDR3 spans 17 amino acids. J was trimmed by 2 bases and V by 6 bases; bases with no gene match: 12. These data originate in a study of T-cell reconstitution after alpha-beta-depleted transplantation in children. Unique molecular identifiers were incorporated during preparation of the TCRbeta library. One entry per CDR3 protein, called by TCRdb with MiXCR from the PCR reads. The data contain 170,000 or so distinct CDR3 sequences, approximately 6.8% of them seen just once; the ten biggest clones take up 3%. Sample: PBMCs from the stem cell graft donor, taken from the stem cell graft. This sequence joins TRBV12-3 or TRBV12-4 and TRBJ2-3; 9 bases are shared with TRBD2. The sequence came from a human donor who donated a stem cell graft to a child with Wiskott-Aldrich syndrome. The CDR3 bases are TGTGCCAGCAGCGACCCAGCTAGCGGGGAGAACACAGATACGCAGTATTTT. Translated: CASSDPASGENTDTQYF.